The rows below give T cell receptor beta chains drawn from one sample of a study of blood T cell repertoires in COVID-19. Measured with immunoSEQ multiplex PCR; TCRdb has only the in-frame clones, and not every one. Of 300,000 to 400,000 clones in the sample, 70% to 90% were seen once. Sequencing input: peripheral blood. The receptors were gathered from a human donor in a cohort sampled during active COVID-19. Both conserved end residues are part of each CDR3. Fields, in order: clone size, J gene, V gene, CDR3 length, D gene, CDR3 protein, CDR3 DNA. D genes are given only for firm matches. Clone size, where shown, is once, few, many, or a class for clones that have expanded.

clone size: NA
J gene: TRBJ2-7
V gene: TRBV7-8
CDR3 length: 14
D gene: NA
CDR3 protein: CASSSLVRGVEQYF
CDR3 DNA: TGTGCCAGCAGCTCACTAGTCCGGGGTGTCGAGCAGTACTTC

clone size: few
J gene: TRBJ1-5
V gene: TRBV30
CDR3 length: 14
D gene: NA
CDR3 protein: CAWSRRLRGQPQHF
CDR3 DNA: TGTGCCTGGAGTCGCAGGCTAAGGGGTCAGCCCCAGCATTTT

clone size: NA
J gene: TRBJ1-1
V gene: TRBV7-9
CDR3 length: 15
D gene: TRBD1
CDR3 protein: CASSGTGERNTEAFF
CDR3 DNA: TGTGCCAGCAGCGGGACAGGGGAACGGAACACTGAAGCTTTCTTT

clone size: once
J gene: TRBJ2-3
V gene: TRBV28
CDR3 length: 21
D gene: TRBD2
CDR3 protein: CASSFPRTSGRAAGSTDTQYF
CDR3 DNA: TGTGCCAGCAGTTTCCCGAGGACTAGCGGGAGGGCCGCGGGGAGCACAGATACGCAGTATTTT

clone size: NA
J gene: TRBJ1-6
V gene: TRBV5-1
CDR3 length: 14
D gene: NA
CDR3 protein: CASSLGGANSPLHF
CDR3 DNA: TGCGCCAGCAGCTTGGGTGGGGCAAATTCACCCCTCCACTTT

clone size: NA
J gene: TRBJ2-7
V gene: TRBV28
CDR3 length: 16
D gene: NA
CDR3 protein: CASSYVHLPRVGEQYF
CDR3 DNA: TGTGCCAGCAGTTACGTCCACCTTCCCAGGGTTGGGGAGCAGTACTTC

clone size: NA
J gene: TRBJ2-5
V gene: TRBV20-1
CDR3 length: 11
D gene: NA
CDR3 protein: CSASQAQTQYF
CDR3 DNA: TGCAGTGCTAGCCAGGCACAGACCCAGTACTTC

clone size: few
J gene: TRBJ1-1
V gene: TRBV5-1
CDR3 length: 15
D gene: NA
CDR3 protein: CASSNPDRRNTEAFF
CDR3 DNA: TGCGCCAGCAGCAATCCAGACAGGAGGAACACTGAAGCTTTCTTT

clone size: NA
J gene: TRBJ1-6
V gene: TRBV7-9
CDR3 length: 15
D gene: NA
CDR3 protein: CASTPDGQYNSPLHF
CDR3 DNA: TGTGCCAGCACTCCAGACGGACAGTATAATTCACCCCTCCACTTT

clone size: NA
J gene: TRBJ1-1
V gene: TRBV9
CDR3 length: 15
D gene: NA
CDR3 protein: CASSPSGGMGTEAFF
CDR3 DNA: TGTGCCAGCAGCCCGAGTGGGGGCATGGGCACTGAAGCTTTCTTT

clone size: NA
J gene: TRBJ1-4
V gene: TRBV5-6
CDR3 length: 13
D gene: NA
CDR3 protein: CASSLVYGAKLFF
CDR3 DNA: TGTGCCAGCAGCTTGGTTTACGGTGCAAAACTGTTTTTT

clone size: NA
J gene: TRBJ2-2
V gene: TRBV2
CDR3 length: 15
D gene: TRBD2
CDR3 protein: CASSAGTSGSGELFF
CDR3 DNA: TGTGCCAGCAGTGCGGGGACTAGCGGGAGTGGGGAGCTGTTTTTT

clone size: NA
J gene: TRBJ1-3
V gene: TRBV30
CDR3 length: 12
D gene: NA
CDR3 protein: CAWSVAGNTIYF
CDR3 DNA: TGTGCCTGGAGTGTAGCCGGAAACACCATATATTTT

clone size: NA
J gene: TRBJ2-7
V gene: TRBV5-8
CDR3 length: 16
D gene: TRBD1
CDR3 protein: CASSYRQGLGIVEQYF
CDR3 DNA: TGTGCCAGCAGCTATAGACAGGGCCTGGGGATTGTCGAGCAGTACTTC

clone size: NA
J gene: TRBJ1-5
V gene: TRBV19
CDR3 length: 14
D gene: NA
CDR3 protein: CASQAGGDWQPQHF
CDR3 DNA: TGTGCGTCGCAGGCGGGGGGCGATTGGCAGCCCCAGCATTTT

clone size: NA
J gene: TRBJ2-1
V gene: TRBV6-5
CDR3 length: 13
D gene: NA
CDR3 protein: CASSLDSPDKKFF
CDR3 DNA: TGTGCCAGCAGCCTGGACAGCCCAGACAAGAAGTTCTTC

clone size: NA
J gene: TRBJ1-2
V gene: TRBV19
CDR3 length: 15
D gene: TRBD1
CDR3 protein: CASSIRGRGYYGYTF
CDR3 DNA: TGTGCCAGTAGTATCAGGGGGCGTGGATATTATGGCTACACCTTC

clone size: NA
J gene: TRBJ2-1
V gene: TRBV5-1
CDR3 length: 16
D gene: NA
CDR3 protein: CASSVLSSGSKNEQFF
CDR3 DNA: TGCGCCAGCAGCGTCCTATCTTCCGGGAGTAAGAATGAGCAGTTCTTC

clone size: NA
J gene: TRBJ2-4
V gene: TRBV5-5
CDR3 length: 15
D gene: NA
CDR3 protein: CASSLALGEVNIQYF
CDR3 DNA: TGTGCCAGCAGCTTGGCCCTCGGGGAAGTAAACATTCAGTACTTC

clone size: NA
J gene: TRBJ2-2
V gene: TRBV9
CDR3 length: 16
D gene: TRBD1
CDR3 protein: CASSDTGQGATGELFF
CDR3 DNA: TGTGCCAGCAGCGATACAGGACAGGGGGCCACCGGGGAGCTGTTTTTT

clone size: NA
J gene: TRBJ2-7
V gene: TRBV6-4
CDR3 length: 15
D gene: TRBD1
CDR3 protein: CASSYGTDLSYEQYF
CDR3 DNA: TGTGCCAGCAGCTACGGGACAGACTTATCCTACGAGCAGTACTTC

clone size: NA
J gene: TRBJ2-1
V gene: TRBV20-1
CDR3 length: 15
D gene: TRBD2
CDR3 protein: CSASSSGRWGNEQFF
CDR3 DNA: TGCAGTGCTAGTTCTAGCGGGAGGTGGGGCAATGAGCAGTTCTTC

clone size: NA
J gene: TRBJ2-1
V gene: TRBV19
CDR3 length: 13
D gene: NA
CDR3 protein: CASSIGGRDEQFF
CDR3 DNA: TGTGCCAGTAGTATAGGGGGCAGGGATGAGCAGTTCTTC

clone size: once
J gene: TRBJ2-7
V gene: TRBV5-1
CDR3 length: 15
D gene: TRBD2
CDR3 protein: CASSLIGLAKDEQYF
CDR3 DNA: TGCGCCAGCAGCTTGATCGGACTAGCGAAGGACGAGCAGTACTTC

clone size: few
J gene: TRBJ2-1
V gene: TRBV6-4
CDR3 length: 13
D gene: NA
CDR3 protein: CASSPDSFNEQFF
CDR3 DNA: TGTGCCAGCAGTCCAGACTCATTCAATGAGCAGTTCTTC

clone size: NA
J gene: TRBJ1-5
V gene: TRBV6-1
CDR3 length: 20
D gene: TRBD1
CDR3 protein: CASSARGPGTGGYSNQPQHF
CDR3 DNA: TGTGCCAGCAGTGCCCGAGGCCCCGGGACAGGGGGCTATAGCAATCAGCCCCAGCATTTT

clone size: few
J gene: TRBJ2-1
V gene: TRBV15
CDR3 length: 18
D gene: TRBD2
CDR3 protein: CATSRDPRGLADSNEQFF
CDR3 DNA: TGTGCCACCAGCAGAGACCCCCGGGGACTAGCGGACTCCAATGAGCAGTTCTTC

clone size: NA
J gene: TRBJ2-1
V gene: TRBV9
CDR3 length: 15
D gene: TRBD2
CDR3 protein: CASSVLAGRGDEQFF
CDR3 DNA: TGTGCCAGCAGCGTTCTAGCGGGGCGGGGGGATGAGCAGTTCTTC

clone size: NA
J gene: TRBJ2-1
V gene: TRBV12-3/TRBV12-4
CDR3 length: 13
D gene: TRBD2
CDR3 protein: CASGTSPYNEQFF
CDR3 DNA: TGTGCCAGCGGGACTAGCCCTTACAATGAGCAGTTCTTC

clone size: NA
J gene: TRBJ2-5
V gene: TRBV5-1
CDR3 length: 16
D gene: TRBD2
CDR3 protein: CASSWRTSGPQETQYF
CDR3 DNA: TGCGCCAGCAGCTGGCGGACTAGCGGGCCTCAAGAGACCCAGTACTTC

clone size: NA
J gene: TRBJ2-7
V gene: TRBV13
CDR3 length: 11
D gene: NA
CDR3 protein: CASRRVYEQYF
CDR3 DNA: TGTGCCAGCAGGCGGGTCTACGAGCAGTACTTC

clone size: NA
J gene: TRBJ1-2
V gene: TRBV28
CDR3 length: 14
D gene: NA
CDR3 protein: CATKTNRDGYGYTF
CDR3 DNA: TGTGCCACCAAAACAAACAGGGACGGTTATGGCTACACCTTC

clone size: NA
J gene: TRBJ1-1
V gene: TRBV25-1
CDR3 length: 14
D gene: NA
CDR3 protein: CASCGRGKGTEAFF
CDR3 DNA: TGTGCCAGCTGTGGCAGGGGCAAAGGTACTGAAGCTTTCTTT

clone size: NA
J gene: TRBJ2-1
V gene: TRBV20-1
CDR3 length: 15
D gene: TRBD2
CDR3 protein: CSASTPSGGYNEQFF
CDR3 DNA: TGCAGTGCTAGTACTCCTAGCGGGGGATACAATGAGCAGTTCTTC

clone size: NA
J gene: TRBJ1-2
V gene: TRBV10-3
CDR3 length: 14
D gene: NA
CDR3 protein: CAISEKEGGYGYTF
CDR3 DNA: TGTGCCATCAGTGAGAAGGAGGGAGGCTATGGCTACACCTTC

clone size: NA
J gene: TRBJ1-1
V gene: TRBV27
CDR3 length: 14
D gene: TRBD1
CDR3 protein: CASSLQGGSTEAFF
CDR3 DNA: TGTGCCAGCAGTTTACAGGGGGGAAGCACTGAAGCTTTCTTT

clone size: once
J gene: TRBJ2-2
V gene: TRBV5-1
CDR3 length: 16
D gene: NA
CDR3 protein: CASSFLSGGNTGELFF
CDR3 DNA: TGCGCCAGCAGCTTCCTCTCGGGGGGCAACACCGGGGAGCTGTTTTTT

clone size: once
J gene: TRBJ2-3
V gene: TRBV5-8
CDR3 length: 15
D gene: NA
CDR3 protein: CASTDVGQGTDTQYF
CDR3 DNA: TGTGCCAGCACCGACGTAGGGCAGGGAACAGATACGCAGTATTTT

clone size: once
J gene: TRBJ2-3
V gene: TRBV7-2
CDR3 length: 14
D gene: TRBD2
CDR3 protein: CASSLERESDTQYF
CDR3 DNA: TGTGCCAGCAGCTTGGAGCGGGAGTCAGATACGCAGTATTTT

clone size: few
J gene: TRBJ2-1
V gene: TRBV7-9
CDR3 length: 18
D gene: TRBD2
CDR3 protein: CASSSRTSGRAAYNEQFF
CDR3 DNA: TGTGCCAGCAGCTCCAGGACTAGCGGGAGGGCCGCATACAATGAGCAGTTCTTC

clone size: NA
J gene: TRBJ2-1
V gene: TRBV3-1/TRBV3-2
CDR3 length: 16
D gene: TRBD1
CDR3 protein: CASSQDFMTGSDEQFF
CDR3 DNA: TGTGCCAGCAGCCAAGATTTTATGACAGGGAGCGATGAGCAGTTCTTC

clone size: NA
J gene: TRBJ1-6
V gene: TRBV19
CDR3 length: 14
D gene: TRBD1
CDR3 protein: CASRAGTGNSPLHF
CDR3 DNA: TGTGCCAGTAGAGCCGGGACAGGGAATTCACCCCTCCACTTT

clone size: few
J gene: TRBJ2-3
V gene: TRBV7-9
CDR3 length: 16
D gene: TRBD2
CDR3 protein: CASSDLLAGGPDTQYF
CDR3 DNA: TGTGCCAGCAGCGACCTTTTAGCGGGGGGGCCCGATACGCAGTATTTT

clone size: NA
J gene: TRBJ2-1
V gene: TRBV3-1/TRBV3-2
CDR3 length: 14
D gene: NA
CDR3 protein: CASSQATDSNEQFF
CDR3 DNA: TGTGCCAGCAGCCAGGCTACGGACTCAAATGAGCAGTTCTTC

clone size: NA
J gene: TRBJ1-5
V gene: TRBV4-1
CDR3 length: 14
D gene: NA
CDR3 protein: CASSQGRVYQPQHF
CDR3 DNA: TGCGCCAGCAGCCAAGGCAGGGTCTATCAGCCCCAGCATTTT

clone size: NA
J gene: TRBJ2-1
V gene: TRBV7-9
CDR3 length: 16
D gene: NA
CDR3 protein: CASSSPAVSSYNEQFF
CDR3 DNA: TGTGCCAGCAGCTCCCCAGCGGTCAGCTCCTACAATGAGCAGTTCTTC

clone size: NA
J gene: TRBJ1-1
V gene: TRBV9
CDR3 length: 14
D gene: NA
CDR3 protein: CASSPSLGGSEAFF
CDR3 DNA: TGTGCCAGCAGCCCTAGCCTTGGGGGCTCTGAAGCTTTCTTT

clone size: NA
J gene: TRBJ2-1
V gene: TRBV3-1/TRBV3-2
CDR3 length: 17
D gene: NA
CDR3 protein: CASSQDRPGGFVHEQFF
CDR3 DNA: TGTGCCAGCAGCCAAGATCGGCCGGGGGGCTTCGTCCATGAGCAGTTCTTC

clone size: NA
J gene: TRBJ2-7
V gene: TRBV4-2
CDR3 length: 16
D gene: NA
CDR3 protein: CASSQVRSAGLYEQYF
CDR3 DNA: TGTGCCAGCAGCCAAGTCCGCTCGGCGGGACTCTACGAGCAGTACTTC

clone size: NA
J gene: TRBJ1-2
V gene: TRBV6-6
CDR3 length: 12
D gene: TRBD1
CDR3 protein: CASGTGSYGYTF
CDR3 DNA: TGTGCCAGCGGGACAGGGTCTTATGGCTACACCTTC

clone size: few
J gene: TRBJ2-2
V gene: TRBV27
CDR3 length: 13
D gene: NA
CDR3 protein: CASSYDGGGELFF
CDR3 DNA: TGTGCCAGCAGTTACGACGGGGGCGGGGAGCTGTTTTTT

clone size: NA
J gene: TRBJ2-7
V gene: TRBV5-1
CDR3 length: 14
D gene: NA
CDR3 protein: CASSLGAGNYEQYF
CDR3 DNA: TGCGCCAGCAGCTTGGGGGCAGGGAACTACGAGCAGTACTTC

clone size: once
J gene: TRBJ2-1
V gene: TRBV29-1
CDR3 length: 15
D gene: NA
CDR3 protein: CSVEDMASSYNEQFF
CDR3 DNA: TGCAGCGTTGAAGATATGGCAAGCTCCTACAATGAGCAGTTCTTC

clone size: NA
J gene: TRBJ2-7
V gene: TRBV20-1
CDR3 length: 11
D gene: TRBD1
CDR3 protein: CSAWDSHEQYF
CDR3 DNA: TGCAGTGCGTGGGACAGCCACGAGCAGTACTTC

clone size: few
J gene: TRBJ2-7
V gene: TRBV13
CDR3 length: 12
D gene: NA
CDR3 protein: CASSLRGYEQYF
CDR3 DNA: TGTGCCAGCAGCTTAAGAGGCTACGAGCAGTACTTC

clone size: NA
J gene: TRBJ2-5
V gene: TRBV27
CDR3 length: 13
D gene: TRBD1
CDR3 protein: CASSRDREETQYF
CDR3 DNA: TGTGCCAGCAGTCGAGACAGGGAAGAGACCCAGTACTTC

clone size: NA
J gene: TRBJ2-2
V gene: TRBV9
CDR3 length: 17
D gene: NA
CDR3 protein: CASSDRGGRANTGELFF
CDR3 DNA: TGTGCCAGCAGCGACCGCGGAGGCCGAGCGAACACCGGGGAGCTGTTTTTT